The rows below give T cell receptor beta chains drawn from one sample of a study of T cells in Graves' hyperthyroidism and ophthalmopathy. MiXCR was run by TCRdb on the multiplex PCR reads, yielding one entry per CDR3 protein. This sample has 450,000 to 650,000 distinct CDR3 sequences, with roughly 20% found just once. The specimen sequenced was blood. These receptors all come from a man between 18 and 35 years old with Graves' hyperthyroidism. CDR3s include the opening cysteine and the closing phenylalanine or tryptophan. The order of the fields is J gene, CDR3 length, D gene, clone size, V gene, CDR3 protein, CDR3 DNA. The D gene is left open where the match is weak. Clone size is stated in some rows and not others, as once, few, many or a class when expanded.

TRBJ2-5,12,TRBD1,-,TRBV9,CASKGAGETQYF,TGTGCCAGCAAGGGGGCTGGAGAGACCCAGTACTTC
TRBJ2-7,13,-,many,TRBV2,CASARTELGEQYF,TGTGCCAGCGCGAGGACAGAGCTAGGCGAGCAGTACTTC
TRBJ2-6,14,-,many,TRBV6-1,CASHEGVGANVLTF,TGTGCCAGCCACGAAGGGGTTGGGGCCAACGTCCTGACTTTC
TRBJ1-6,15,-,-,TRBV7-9,CASSSGETRNSPLHF,TGTGCCAGCTCCTCCGGGGAAACCCGTAATTCACCCCTCCACTTT
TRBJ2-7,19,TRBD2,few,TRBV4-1,CASSQSLDPLAGGQYEQYF,TGCGCCAGCAGCCAATCACTCGACCCCCTAGCGGGGGGGCAGTACGAGCAGTACTTC
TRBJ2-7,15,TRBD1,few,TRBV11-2,CASSLVGQGFYEQYF,TGTGCCAGCAGCTTGGTAGGACAGGGGTTTTACGAGCAGTACTTC
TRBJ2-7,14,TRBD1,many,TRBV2,CASRSGQGAFEQYF,TGTGCCAGCAGGAGCGGACAGGGGGCGTTCGAGCAGTACTTC
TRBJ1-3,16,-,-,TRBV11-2,CASSNTVPDSGNTIYF,TGTGCCAGCAGCAATACGGTTCCGGACTCTGGAAACACCATATATTTT
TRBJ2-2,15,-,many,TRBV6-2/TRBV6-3,CASSYNRANTGELFF,TGTGCCAGCAGTTATAACAGGGCTAACACCGGGGAGCTGTTTTTT
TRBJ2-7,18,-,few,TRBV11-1,CASSSQTDRDTSSYEQYF,TGTGCCAGCAGCTCGCAAACTGACCGGGACACCAGCTCCTACGAGCAGTACTTC
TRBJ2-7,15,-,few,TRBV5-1,CASSLGRNVPYEQYF,TGCGCCAGCAGCTTGGGGCGGAACGTACCCTACGAGCAGTACTTC
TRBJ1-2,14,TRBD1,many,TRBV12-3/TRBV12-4,CASSIGGKGYGYTF,TGTGCCAGCAGCATAGGGGGCAAGGGCTATGGCTACACCTTC
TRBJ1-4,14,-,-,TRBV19,CASSLGVGLEKLFF,TGTGCCAGTAGTTTAGGGGTAGGACTCGAAAAACTGTTTTTT
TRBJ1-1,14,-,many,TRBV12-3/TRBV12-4,CASSLYQVNTEAFF,TGTGCCAGCAGTCTCTACCAAGTAAACACTGAAGCTTTCTTT
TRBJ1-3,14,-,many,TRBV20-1,CSASKEVAGNTIYF,TGCAGTGCTAGTAAGGAGGTGGCTGGAAACACCATATATTTT
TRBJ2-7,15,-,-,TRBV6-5,CASSYSAGETYEQYF,TGTGCCAGCAGTTACTCAGCAGGGGAAACCTACGAGCAGTACTTC
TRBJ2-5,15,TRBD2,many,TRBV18,CASSLRTSEQETQYF,TGTGCCAGCTCACTAAGGACTAGCGAACAAGAGACCCAGTACTTC
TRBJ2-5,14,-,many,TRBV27,CASSPGLSQETQYF,TGTGCCAGCAGTCCGGGCTTATCCCAAGAGACCCAGTACTTC
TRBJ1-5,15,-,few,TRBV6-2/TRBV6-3,CASSYEQGDNQPQHF,TGTGCCAGCAGTTACGAACAGGGAGACAATCAGCCCCAGCATTTT
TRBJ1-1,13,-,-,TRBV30,CAWSVLANTEAFF,TGTGCCTGGAGTGTACTGGCGAACACTGAAGCTTTCTTT
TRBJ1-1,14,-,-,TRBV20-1,CSARLSGQNTEAFF,TGCAGTGCTAGACTCTCGGGACAGAACACTGAAGCTTTCTTT
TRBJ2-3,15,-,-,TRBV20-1,CSAPGTHPSTDTQYF,TGCAGTGCCCCCGGGACCCATCCCAGCACAGATACGCAGTATTTT
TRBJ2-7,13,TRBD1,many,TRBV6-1,CASSSRQGYEQYF,TGTGCCAGCAGTAGCCGACAGGGTTACGAGCAGTACTTC
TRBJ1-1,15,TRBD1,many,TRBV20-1,CSARSPGDRETEAFF,TGCAGTGCTAGATCACCGGGGGACAGGGAAACTGAAGCTTTCTTT
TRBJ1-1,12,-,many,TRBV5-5,CASGYENTEAFF,TGTGCCAGCGGATACGAGAACACTGAAGCTTTCTTT
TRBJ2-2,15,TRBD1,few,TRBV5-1,CASSLRQGSNGELFF,TGCGCCAGCAGCTTACGACAGGGGTCGAACGGGGAGCTGTTTTTT
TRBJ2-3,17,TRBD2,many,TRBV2,CASSERLAGDFTDTQYF,TGTGCCAGCAGTGAACGGCTAGCGGGGGATTTCACAGATACGCAGTATTTT
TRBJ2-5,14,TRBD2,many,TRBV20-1,CSAGGGLVQETQYF,TGCAGTGCGGGGGGGGGACTAGTTCAAGAGACCCAGTACTTC
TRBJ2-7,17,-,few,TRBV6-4,CASSPLGAGPGSYEQYF,TGTGCCAGCAGTCCACTCGGGGCAGGGCCGGGTTCCTACGAGCAGTACTTC
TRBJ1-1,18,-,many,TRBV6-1,CASSRIWNDGEGNTEAFF,TGTGCCAGCAGTCGAATCTGGAACGACGGGGAGGGGAACACTGAAGCTTTCTTT
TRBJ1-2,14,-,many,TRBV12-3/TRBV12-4,CASSFKGTGAGYTF,TGTGCCAGCAGTTTCAAAGGGACTGGGGCTGGCTACACCTTC
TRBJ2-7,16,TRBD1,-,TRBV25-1,CASSPGPGTGTYEQYF,TGTGCCAGCAGTCCCGGCCCCGGGACAGGGACCTACGAGCAGTACTTC
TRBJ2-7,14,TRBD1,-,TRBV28,CASTSGQRTYEQYF,TGTGCCAGCACCTCGGGACAGCGCACCTACGAGCAGTACTTC
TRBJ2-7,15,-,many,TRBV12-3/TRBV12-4,CASSLAGVRAYEQYF,TGTGCCAGCAGTTTGGCAGGGGTCCGGGCCTACGAGCAGTACTTC
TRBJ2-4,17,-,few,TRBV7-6,CASSSPASGAAKNIQYF,TGTGCCAGCAGCTCCCCCGCATCGGGTGCAGCCAAAAACATTCAGTACTTC
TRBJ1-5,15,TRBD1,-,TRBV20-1,CSAIGMTGDVQPQHF,TGCAGTGCTATAGGGATGACAGGGGACGTTCAGCCCCAGCATTTT
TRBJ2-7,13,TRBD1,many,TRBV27,CASSQDRATEQYF,TGTGCCAGCAGTCAGGACAGGGCAACCGAGCAGTACTTC
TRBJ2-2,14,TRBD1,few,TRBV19,CASSHRGNTGELFF,TGTGCCAGTAGCCACAGGGGGAACACCGGGGAGCTGTTTTTT
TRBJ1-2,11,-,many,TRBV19,CASKTAGGYTF,TGTGCCAGTAAGACAGCCGGAGGCTACACCTTC
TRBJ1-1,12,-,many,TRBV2,CASIRGTTEAFF,TGTGCCAGCATCCGGGGGACCACTGAAGCTTTCTTT
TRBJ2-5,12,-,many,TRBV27,CASSHEGETQYF,TGTGCCAGCAGTCACGAAGGAGAGACCCAGTACTTC
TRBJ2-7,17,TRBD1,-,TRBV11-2,CASSLDETGASSYEQYF,TGTGCCAGCAGCTTAGACGAGACAGGGGCATCCTCCTACGAGCAGTACTTC
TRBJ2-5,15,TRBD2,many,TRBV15,CATSIYRGVQETQYF,TGTGCCACCAGCATATACCGGGGGGTCCAAGAGACCCAGTACTTC
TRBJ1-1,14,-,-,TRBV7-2,CASSLGWGNTEAFF,TGTGCCAGCAGCTTAGGATGGGGAAACACTGAAGCTTTCTTT
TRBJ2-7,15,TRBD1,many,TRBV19,CASSIGTGGSYEQYF,TGTGCCAGTAGTATTGGGACAGGGGGTAGCTACGAGCAGTACTTC